The 29 T cell receptor beta chains reported below all come from one sample, sequenced in a study of T cell repertoires in cytomegalovirus infection. From the reads, TCRdb called clonotypes with MiXCR, one entry per CDR3 protein. The sample has about 260,000 distinct CDR3 sequences, roughly 13% seen once; the top ten hold about 8.7%. Material for sequencing was PBMCs. The receptors here all came from a human donor in good health (CMV status not recorded). Some clones in this sample may be carry-over from other donors' samples.

V and J are TRBV28 and TRBJ2-7; TRBD2 is a possible D gene (6 bases). V lost 6 bases and J lost 3, with 12 bases in between. This CDR3 is 13 amino acids long. The V gene's germline CDR1 is MDHEN and CDR2 SYDVKM. DNA of the CDR3: TGTGCCAGCAGGCCGGGACTCCTCTACGAGCAGTACTTC. Its translation: CASRPGLLYEQYF.

This clonotype has a count of ten or more. V and J are TRBV7-3 and TRBJ2-3, with 9 bases aligning to TRBD2. The CDR3 contains 15 residues. CDR1 and CDR2 (germline): SGHTA, FQGTGA. Trimming cost V 2 bases and J 4 bases; bases outside gene matches: 4. CDR3 coding DNA: TGTGCCAGCAGCTTACCTGCGGGAGGGCCAGATACGCAGTATTTT. This translates into CASSLPAGGPDTQYF.

The rearrangement uses TRBV29-1 and TRBJ2-3; 12 bases are a match to TRBD2. Unmatched junction bases numbered 12, after V lost 5 bases and J lost 3 bases. The length of the CDR3 is 17 residues. Germline CDR1 reads SQVTM; CDR2 reads ANQGSEA. The chain's CDR3 is CSVPSTTLAGGTDTQYF. The CDR3 DNA is TGCAGCGTTCCGTCAACTACCCTAGCGGGGGGGACAGATACGCAGTATTTT.

Only a few counts were recorded for this clonotype. This rearrangement joins TRBV20-1 to TRBJ1-3; weak D call: TRBD1 (6 bases). The germline V gene encodes CDR1 DFQATT and CDR2 SNEGSKA (reference sequence). The CDR3 is 15 amino acids. Trimming pared 6 bases from V and 4 bases from J, leaving 19 bases between. In DNA form, the CDR3 reads TGCAGTGCCCACCCATTCACAGGGTCCGGAAACACCATATATTTT. Residues: CSAHPFTGSGNTIYF.

This chain joins TRBV2 and TRBJ2-6, with D perhaps TRBD1 (6 bases). This CDR3 region has 16 residues. CDR1 and CDR2 from the germline V gene are SNHLY and FYNNEI. V lost 6 bases and J lost 6, with 18 bases in between. CDR3 bases: TGTGCCAGCAGCCCAAGTTTGACAGGAATGGCCAACGTCCTGACTTTC. Amino acid sequence: CASSPSLTGMANVLTF.

In this sample, this clonotype turned up a few times. This chain joins TRBV29-1 and TRBJ2-5, with no clear D. Germline V gene data show CDR1 as SQVTM and CDR2 as ANQGSEA. This CDR3 has 12 residues. With 5 bases removed from V and 2 bases from J, the gap between germline ends came to 9 bases. Here the CDR3 reads CSVQSVQETQYF. The CDR3 region has the DNA TGCAGCGTTCAGTCAGTACAAGAGACCCAGTACTTC. Complete variable domain (other parts from reference TRBV29-1 and TRBJ2-5): SAVISQKPSRDICQRGTSLTIQCQVDSQVTMMFWYRQQPGQSLTLIATANQGSEATYESGFVIDKFPISRPNLTFSTLTVSNMSPEDSSIYLCSVQSVQETQYFGPGTRLLVL.

This clonotype was recorded at least ten times. The V call is TRBV7-9, the J call TRBJ2-7; 8 bases match TRBD1. Germline trimming cut 6 bases from V and 8 bases from J; bases unmatched to any gene: 15. The germline V gene encodes CDR1 SEHNR and CDR2 FQNEAQ (reference sequence). CDR3 length equals 15 residues. DNA of the CDR3: TGTGCCAGCAGACAATTGACAGGGGACCTCCCCCAGCAGTACTTC. The encoded protein is CASRQLTGDLPQQYF.

This clonotype was seen at least ten times. This chain links TRBV12-3 or TRBV12-4 with TRBJ2-1; 10 bases agree with TRBD1. V lost 9 bases to trimming and J lost 2 bases; unmatched junction nucleotides: 10. This CDR3 spans 16 amino acids. In nucleotides, the CDR3 is TGTGCCAGTCTTCCCTCCGGGACAGGGGCCTACAATGAGCAGTTCTTC. Its protein product is CASLPSGTGAYNEQFF.

The gene calls are TRBV28 and TRBJ1-4; 7 bases line up with TRBD1. The CDR3 runs 14 residues. V lost 5 bases, J lost 6 bases, and 6 bases stayed unmatched. CDR1 and CDR2 from the germline V gene are MDHEN and SYDVKM. The CDR3 protein is CASSRTGQYEKLFF. CDR3 sequence (DNA): TGTGCCAGCAGTAGGACGGGACAGTATGAAAAACTGTTTTTT.

The chain recombines TRBV29-1 with TRBJ2-7; tentatively, D is TRBD1 (6 bases). The V and J ends lost 3 bases and 0 bases respectively, with 6 bases between them. Germline CDR1 reads SQVTM; CDR2 reads ANQGSEA. This CDR3 is 12 amino acids long. CDR3 protein: CSVEDSSYEQYF. The CDR3, as DNA: TGCAGCGTTGAGGACAGCTCCTACGAGCAGTACTTC.

The V gene is TRBV20-1, the J gene TRBJ2-1, with 10 bases that match TRBD2. The CDR3 is made up of 13 amino acids. Germline V gives CDR1 DFQATT, CDR2 SNEGSKA (reference sequence). The ends lost 1 base at V and 7 bases at J; junction bases unmatched: 1. The CDR3 loop is CSARASGSNEQFF. In nucleotides, the CDR3 is TGCAGTGCTAGAGCTAGCGGGAGTAATGAGCAGTTCTTC.

The table lists this clonotype with many counts. The chain carries TRBV7-2 and TRBJ1-2; TRBD1 might be the D (5 bases). CDR1 and CDR2 (germline): SGHTA, FQGNSA. CDR3 size: 14 residues. Between the trimmed V and J ends, which lost 1 base and 7 bases, there was a span of 13 bases. Here the CDR3 reads CASSLDPDSGGYTF. The CDR3 nucleotides read TGTGCCAGCAGCTTAGACCCCGACAGTGGTGGCTACACCTTC.

This clonotype appeared many times. The chain links TRBV7-9 to TRBJ1-6; D is ambiguous. Trimming pared 4 bases from V and 5 bases from J, leaving 9 bases between. The germline gives CDR1 SEHNR, CDR2 FQNEAQ (reference sequence). The CDR3 contains 14 residues. The CDR3 loop is CASSSTADNSPLHF. CDR3 bases: TGTGCCAGCAGCTCCACAGCGGATAATTCACCCCTCCACTTT.

This clonotype was seen repeatedly, ten times or more. The V gene is TRBV4-2, the J gene TRBJ2-6, with D unclear. The V gene lost 0 bases and the J gene lost 0 bases, with 3 bases spanning the gap. CDR3 size: 15 residues. The germline CDR1 and CDR2 sequences are LGHNA and YNFKEQ. The CDR3 spells CASSQENSGANVLTF. CDR3 coding DNA: TGTGCCAGCAGCCAAGAAAACTCTGGGGCCAACGTCCTGACTTTC.

About this clonotype: A much bigger clone sits one base away, suggesting this may be a read error. J is TRBJ2-7 and V is TRBV12-3 or TRBV12-4, with 8 nucleotides matching TRBD1. The junction had 8 bases not matched to a gene; V was cut back by 4 bases and J by 6 bases. The CDR3 spans 14 residues. The CDR3 DNA reads as TGTGCCAGCAGTTATCACAGGGGGTTTTGCGAGCAGTACTTC. This encodes CASSYHRGFCEQYF.

This clonotype was detected only a few times. The rearrangement links TRBV6-2 or TRBV6-3 to TRBJ2-1; D may correspond to TRBD1 or TRBD2 (5 bases each). The CDR3 has 14 amino acids. Germline CDR1 MNHEY, CDR2 SVGEGT. V gave up 3 bases and J gave up 10 bases, with 16 bases separating them. CDR3 residues: CASSYPHPGREQFF. CDR3 sequence (DNA): TGTGCCAGCAGTTATCCTCATCCGGGACGAGAGCAGTTCTTC.

The J gene is TRBJ2-1, the V gene TRBV4-3, with 8 positions matching TRBD2. Germline V gene data show CDR1 as LGHNA and CDR2 as YSLEER. J gave up 8 bases and V 0 bases, and 9 bases lay outside the gene matches. The CDR3 contains 16 residues. The CDR3 spells CASSQETGRAVDEQFF. CDR3 coding DNA: TGCGCCAGCAGCCAAGAAACCGGGAGGGCCGTAGATGAGCAGTTCTTC.

The table lists this clonotype with many counts. This chain joins TRBV5-1 and TRBJ2-2; 7 bases match TRBD1. The V gene end was trimmed by 0 bases and the J gene end by 4 bases; junction bases not matched to a gene: 3. From germline, CDR1 is SGHRS and CDR2 YFSETQ. This CDR3 region has 15 residues. The CDR3 nucleotides are TGCGCCAGCAGCTTGGACAGGGGATTCACCGGGGAGCTGTTTTTT. Encoded protein: CASSLDRGFTGELFF.

This clonotype was detected ten times or more. The rearrangement uses TRBV6-5 and TRBJ1-6; D remains unclear. The germline gives CDR1 MNHEY, CDR2 SVGAGI. The V gene lost 2 bases and the J gene lost 0 bases, with 11 bases spanning the gap. CDR3 length: 17 amino acids. The CDR3 sequence: CASSYRTESSYNSPLHF. The CDR3 coding sequence is TGTGCCAGCAGTTACAGGACCGAGAGCTCCTATAATTCACCCCTCCACTTT.

This clonotype was picked up many times. This rearrangement joins TRBV7-2 to TRBJ2-1, with 11 bases that match TRBD2. The CDR3 consists of 16 residues. J was trimmed by 3 bases and V by 0 bases; bases with no gene match: 1. The germline gives CDR1 SGHTA, CDR2 FQGNSA. The CDR3 loop reads CASSLAGTSGYNEQFF. CDR3 in DNA: TGTGCCAGCAGCTTAGCAGGGACTAGCGGCTACAATGAGCAGTTCTTC.

This clonotype was counted ten times or more. This chain connects TRBV12-3 or TRBV12-4 to TRBJ1-2; TRBD1 aligns across 7 bases. The ends lost 6 bases at V and 7 bases at J; junction bases unmatched: 17. CDR3 length: 16 residues. The CDR3 here is CASRPSGNRGQRGYTF. CDR3 nucleotides: TGTGCCAGCAGACCCTCTGGTAACAGGGGCCAGCGTGGCTACACCTTC.

The table lists this clonotype with many counts. The chain joins TRBV7-2 to TRBJ2-2; D gene uncertain. Per germline, CDR1 SGHTA and CDR2 FQGNSA. This CDR3 comprises 15 residues. V was pared by 1 base and J by 1 base, with 7 bases between. This CDR3 is CASSLGGKNTGELFF. The CDR3 DNA sequence: TGTGCCAGCAGCTTAGGGGGAAAGAACACCGGGGAGCTGTTTTTT.

This clonotype was observed at least ten times. V usage is TRBV7-2 and J usage is TRBJ2-2; 7 nucleotides match TRBD1. This CDR3 contains 13 residues. Trimming cost V 2 bases and J 6 bases; bases outside gene matches: 0. Germline-derived CDR1 and CDR2 are SGHTA and FQGNSA. CDR3 loop: CASSLRGPGELFF. In DNA form, the CDR3 reads TGTGCCAGCAGCTTAAGGGGGCCCGGGGAGCTGTTTTTT.

The chain carries TRBV29-1 and TRBJ2-2, with TRBD2 matching 9 bases. The junction had 14 bases not matched to a gene; V was cut back by 4 bases and J by 8 bases. Germline V gene lookup returns CDR1 SQVTM and CDR2 ANQGSEA. The CDR3 loop spans 16 amino acids. In DNA form, the CDR3 reads TGCAGCGTTGGAGTTAGGTTTAGCGGGAGTTCGGGGGAGCTGTTTTTT. Amino acids: CSVGVRFSGSSGELFF.

The sample holds a few counts of this clonotype. The V and J genes are TRBV10-3 and TRBJ1-1; D is perhaps TRBD1 (5 bases). Germline V gives CDR1 ENHRY, CDR2 SYGVKD. CDR3 length: 11 residues. The CDR3 reads CAVGWGPEAFF. In nucleotides, the CDR3 is TGTGCTGTAGGGTGGGGACCTGAAGCTTTCTTT.

The sample holds many counts of this clonotype. The chain uses TRBV29-1 and TRBJ2-7, with D uncertain. The ends were cut back, 4 bases at V and 4 bases at J, with 5 bases in the middle. The V gene's germline CDR1 is SQVTM and CDR2 ANQGSEA. The CDR3 has 10 residues. CDR3 amino acids: CSVVGYEQYF. The CDR3 DNA reads TGCAGCGTTGTGGGGTACGAGCAGTACTTC.

This clonotype was counted many times. The chain combines TRBV12-3 or TRBV12-4 with TRBJ1-1; D unresolved. V was clipped by 5 bases and J by 8 bases, with 15 bases between them. This CDR3 has 13 amino acids. This chain's CDR3 is CASSLGREWEAFF. The CDR3, as DNA: TGTGCCAGCAGTCTAGGGAGGGAGTGGGAAGCTTTCTTT.

V gene TRBV6-5 combines with J gene TRBJ2-1, with 13 bases lining up with TRBD2. V lost 5 bases, J lost 9 bases, and 4 bases stayed unmatched. CDR1 and CDR2 (germline): MNHEY, SVGAGI. The CDR3 spans 14 residues. The CDR3 reads CASSGGLAGSEQFF. The CDR3 nucleotides are TGTGCCAGCAGTGGGGGACTAGCGGGGAGTGAGCAGTTCTTC.

This chain links TRBV6-5 with TRBJ1-1; D unresolved. The V end was cut by 5 bases, the J end by 1 base, with 32 bases between. The germline CDR1 and CDR2 sequences are MNHEY and SVGAGI. The length of the CDR3 is 21 residues. The CDR3 region has the DNA TGTGCCAGCAGTCGGCTCAGCATCTTTACGGCTCAGCATGTAGAGAACACTGAAGCTTTCTTT. This sequence encodes CASSRLSIFTAQHVENTEAFF.